The 4 T cell receptor beta chains below come from one sample, sequenced in a study of molecular identifiers for immune sequencing clone quantification. TCRdb called the PCR reads again in MiXCR, with one record for every CDR3 protein. The sample gives around 460,000 distinct CDR3 sequences, around 21% of which show up once; 0.84% is in the top ten. The sequencing sample was made of naive CD8+ T cells from blood, with Jurkat cell RNA spiked in. This sample's subset: FACS-sorted CD8+CD4-CCR7+CD45RA+ naive T cells. The origin of the receptors is a human donor in good health. Some libraries in this study had Jurkat cell RNA spiked in.

This clonotype was seen many times. The gene calls are TRBV4-3 and TRBJ2-7; D is possibly TRBD1 (5 bases). CDR3 size: 15 residues. Germline loops: CDR1 LGHNA, CDR2 YSLEER. Trimming stripped 4 bases from V and 5 bases from J, with 18 bases between. The CDR3 sequence is CASSPRQGQVDEQYF. The CDR3 coding sequence is TGCGCCAGCAGCCCCCGGCAGGGTCAAGTGGACGAGCAGTACTTC.

This clonotype was detected many times. The junction departs from germline at one end; a sequencing error may be responsible. The rearrangement uses TRBV7-7 and TRBJ2-5, with a tentative D call TRBD2 (5 bases). The CDR3 is made up of 13 amino acids. The germline V gene encodes CDR1 SSHAT and CDR2 FNYEAQ (reference sequence). This CDR3 is CASSFARGETQYF. DNA of the CDR3: TGTGCTAGCAGCTTTGCCCGGGGAGAGACCCAGTACTTC.

This clonotype was seen more than once but under ten times. The CDR3, as DNA: TGCGCCAGCAGCCAAGTCATACAGGACGGACAGGGGACAGGTGAAGCTTTCTTT. Its translation: CASSQVIQDGQGTGEAFF. The V call is TRBV4-3, the J call TRBJ1-1; 9 bases map to TRBD1. Trimming at V came to 1 base and at J to 7 bases, leaving 16 bases not matched to a gene. The CDR3 consists of 18 residues. The germline gives CDR1 LGHNA, CDR2 YSLEER.

This clonotype was detected many times. V usage is TRBV6-2 or TRBV6-3 and J usage is TRBJ1-1, with D perhaps matching TRBD1 (6 bases). Germline V lookup: CDR1 MNHEY, CDR2 SVGEGT. Trimming stripped 2 bases from V and 3 bases from J, with 10 bases between. CDR3 length equals 14 residues. As DNA, the CDR3 is TGTGCCAGCAGTTACCGAACAGGGTACACTGAAGCTTTCTTT. Translating it yields CASSYRTGYTEAFF.